Sequencing of this T cell receptor (beta chain) was carried out in a study of blood T cell repertoires in COVID-19. About the study: The samples span acute and convalescent COVID-19 from the United States, Italy and Spain. T cells, B-cell-depleted T cells, or PBMCs supplied cDNA or gDNA.

The trim removed 5 bases at V and 4 bases at J, leaving 8 bases unmatched. Germline CDR1 reads SGHTA; CDR2 reads FQGNSA. The CDR3 consists of 15 residues. Original processing methods: Researchers report that nucleated cell counts were estimated from reference gene primer amplification. The assay was immunoSEQ multiplex PCR, and TCRdb's table has in-frame clones only and misses some. V, J and clone size are taken as reported in that table, and D and trimming were inferred from the DNA itself. The sample contains over 200,000 clones, roughly 76% of which appear only once. This receptor was obtained from a human donor in a cohort sampled during active COVID-19. V gene TRBV7-2 combines with J gene TRBJ2-1; 7 nucleotides match TRBD1. Sample: peripheral blood. The CDR3 DNA reads TGTGCCAGCAGCCACCCGGGACAGATATACAATGAGCAGTTCTTC. Protein: CASSHPGQIYNEQFF.